Listed below are T cell receptor beta chains from one sample, sequenced in a study of PD-1 blockade in classical Hodgkin lymphoma. Some clones are missing from TCRdb's copy, which holds only in-frame ones; the method was immunoSEQ multiplex PCR. The table has tens of thousands of clones, roughly three quarters seen once. The sequencing used peripheral blood mononuclear cells (PBMCs), collected before the second cycle of nivolumab. These receptors all stem from a human donor with classical Hodgkin lymphoma. The CDR3 runs from the conserved cysteine through the conserved F or W. A D gene is named only where the DNA matches it firmly. Some rows have no size entry. The others give once, few or many, or a class for an expanded clone.

-,TRBD1,TRBJ2-1,TRBV2,TGTGCCAGCAGCAAGACAGGGCCCCAGCAGTTCTTC,CASSKTGPQQFF
once,-,TRBJ1-5,TRBV7-2,TGTGCCAGCAGCTTAAATGGAGCCCAGCTTAGCAATCAGCCCCAGCATTTT,CASSLNGAQLSNQPQHF
-,-,TRBJ1-1,TRBV4-2,TGTGCCAGCAGCCAAGAATGGACAAGCACTGAAGCTTTCTTT,CASSQEWTSTEAFF
once,-,TRBJ2-5,TRBV6-5,TGTGCCAGCAGTAGGGGTTTGGAGACCCAGTACTTC,CASSRGLETQYF
once,-,TRBJ1-2,TRBV19,TGTGCCAGTAGTATTCTCTCCGGGAGCTATGGCTACACCTTC,CASSILSGSYGYTF
-,-,TRBJ2-5,TRBV7-2,TGTGCCAGCAGCTCCACGGGTACCAGGGAGACCCAGTACTTC,CASSSTGTRETQYF
-,-,TRBJ1-1,TRBV6-5,TGTGCCAGCAACGACAGGTTTCTGAACACTGAAGCTTTCTTT,CASNDRFLNTEAFF
medium-sized,-,TRBJ2-1,TRBV25-1,TGTGCCAGCAGTGAATACGGGGGCGCCTACAATGAGCAGTTCTTC,CASSEYGGAYNEQFF
-,-,TRBJ1-2,TRBV7-2,TGTGCCAGCAGCTTATTGGGGCAGATCTATGGCTACACCTTC,CASSLLGQIYGYTF
-,-,TRBJ2-7,TRBV6-1,TGTGCCACCAGTCCACTATTACAGGGATACGAGCAGTACTTC,CATSPLLQGYEQYF
-,-,TRBJ1-6,TRBV28,TGTGCCAGCAGTTTAATGAATTCACCCCTCCACTTT,CASSLMNSPLHF
few,TRBD2,TRBJ2-3,TRBV19,TGTGCCAGTAGTACCGGCGGGGGGGCCTTGGATACGCAGTATTTT,CASSTGGGALDTQYF
medium-sized,-,TRBJ1-5,TRBV4-3,TGCGCCAGCAGCCAAGATAGTCACCTAGGCCAGCCCCAGCATTTT,CASSQDSHLGQPQHF
-,-,TRBJ1-5,TRBV27,TGTGCCAGCAGACCGGCGGGATCTGGGGGGTGGGTCGGATTAAATCAACCCCAGCATTTT,CASRPAGSGGWVGLNQPQHF
-,-,TRBJ1-3,TRBV28,TGTGCCACGACTGGGGCGCGTGGAAACACCATATATTTT,CATTGARGNTIYF
once,-,TRBJ2-7,TRBV29-1,TGCAGCGTTGAACCGCTTCGCGGCGAGCAGTACTTC,CSVEPLRGEQYF
-,-,TRBJ1-1,TRBV18,TGTGCCAGCTCTCCAAGACCTCAGGGGTGGGCTGAAGCTTTCTTT,CASSPRPQGWAEAFF
-,-,TRBJ1-5,TRBV2,TGTGCCAGCAGGGACCGGGACATGAATAGCAATCAGCCCCAGCATTTT,CASRDRDMNSNQPQHF
few,TRBD1,TRBJ2-1,TRBV14,TGTGCCAGCAGCAGGACAGGGCGGAGCTCCTACAATGAGCAGTTCTTC,CASSRTGRSSYNEQFF
-,-,TRBJ2-6,TRBV28,TGTGCCAGCAGAACCGGGACTGGGGCCAACGTCCTGACTTTC,CASRTGTGANVLTF